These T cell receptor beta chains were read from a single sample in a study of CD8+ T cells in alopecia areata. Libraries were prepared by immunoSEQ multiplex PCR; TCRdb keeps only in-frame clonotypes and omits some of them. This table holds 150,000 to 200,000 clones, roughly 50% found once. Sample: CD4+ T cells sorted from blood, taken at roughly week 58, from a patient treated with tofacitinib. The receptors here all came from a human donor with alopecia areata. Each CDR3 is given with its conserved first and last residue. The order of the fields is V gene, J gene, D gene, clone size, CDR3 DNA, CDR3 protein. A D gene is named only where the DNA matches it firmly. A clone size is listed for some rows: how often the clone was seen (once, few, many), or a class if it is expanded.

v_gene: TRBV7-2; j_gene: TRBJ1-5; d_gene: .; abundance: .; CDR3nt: TGTGCCAGCAGCTTAGCGGGTGGGTCGGGACAGCCCCAGCATTTT; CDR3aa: CASSLAGGSGQPQHF
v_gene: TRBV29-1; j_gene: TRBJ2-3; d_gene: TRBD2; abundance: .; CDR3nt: TGCAGCGTTGATTCGGCGGGAGGGAACACAGATACGCAGTATTTT; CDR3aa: CSVDSAGGNTDTQYF
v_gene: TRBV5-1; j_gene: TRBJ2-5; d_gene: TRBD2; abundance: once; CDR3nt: TGCGCCAGCAGCCGGTCGGCTAGCGGGGGAAGATCACAAGAGACCCAGTACTTC; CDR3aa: CASSRSASGGRSQETQYF
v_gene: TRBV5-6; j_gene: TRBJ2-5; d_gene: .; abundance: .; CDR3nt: TGTGCCAGCAGCCCCCCTACGAGAGAAGAGACCCAGTACTTC; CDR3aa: CASSPPTREETQYF
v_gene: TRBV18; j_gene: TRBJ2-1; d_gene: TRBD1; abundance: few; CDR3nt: TGTGCCAGCTCACGCTGGGACAGGGGAGAATACAATGAGCAGTTCTTC; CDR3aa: CASSRWDRGEYNEQFF
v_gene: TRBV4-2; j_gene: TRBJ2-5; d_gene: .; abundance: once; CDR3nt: TGTGCCAGCAGCCATGCCGGACGGGGGCTTACCCCACAAGAGACCCAGTACTTC; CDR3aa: CASSHAGRGLTPQETQYF
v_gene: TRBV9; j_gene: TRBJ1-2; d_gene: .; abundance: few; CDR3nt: TGTGCCAGCAGCGCCTCGGAGGGGTCCGGCTATGGCTACACCTTC; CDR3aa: CASSASEGSGYGYTF
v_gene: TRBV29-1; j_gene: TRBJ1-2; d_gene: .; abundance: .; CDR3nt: TGCAGCACCCGGGGGGACGGGCCTAACTATGGCTACACCTTC; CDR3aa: CSTRGDGPNYGYTF
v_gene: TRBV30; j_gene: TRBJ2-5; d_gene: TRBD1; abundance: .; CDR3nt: TGTGCCTGGAGTAGGACAGGGGGAGGAGAGACCCAGTACTTC; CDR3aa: CAWSRTGGGETQYF
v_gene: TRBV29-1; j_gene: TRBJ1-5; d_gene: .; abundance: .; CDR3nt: TGCAGCGTGGGCTGGCCCCAGCATTTT; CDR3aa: CSVGWPQHF
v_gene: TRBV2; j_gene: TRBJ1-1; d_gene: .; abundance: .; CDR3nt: TGTGCCAGCAGTCCGAGCAGGGTCTCTGAAGCTTTCTTT; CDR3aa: CASSPSRVSEAFF
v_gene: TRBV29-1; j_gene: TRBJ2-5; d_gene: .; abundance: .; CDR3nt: TGCAGCGTTGGGGGATACCAAGAGACCCAGTACTTC; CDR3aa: CSVGGYQETQYF
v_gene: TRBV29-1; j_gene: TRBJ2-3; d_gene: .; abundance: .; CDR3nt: TGCAGCGCAGGTCCAGATACGCAGTATTTT; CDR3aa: CSAGPDTQYF
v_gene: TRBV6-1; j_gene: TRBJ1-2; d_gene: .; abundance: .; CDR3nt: TGTGCCAGCAGCAGAGGACCGACAGCTAACTATGGCTACACCTTC; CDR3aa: CASSRGPTANYGYTF
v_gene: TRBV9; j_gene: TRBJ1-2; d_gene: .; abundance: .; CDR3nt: TGTGCCAGCAGCGTATCGTCTGCTAACTATGGCTACACCTTC; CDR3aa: CASSVSSANYGYTF
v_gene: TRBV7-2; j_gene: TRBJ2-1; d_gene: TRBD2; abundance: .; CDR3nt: TGTGCCAGCAGATCTAGCGGGGGGGCCCACAATGAGCAGTTCTTC; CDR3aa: CASRSSGGAHNEQFF
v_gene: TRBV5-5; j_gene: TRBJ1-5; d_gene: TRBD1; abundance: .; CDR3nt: TGTGCCAGCAGCGCGGCGACAGGGGTCAGCAATCAGCCCCAGCATTTT; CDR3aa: CASSAATGVSNQPQHF
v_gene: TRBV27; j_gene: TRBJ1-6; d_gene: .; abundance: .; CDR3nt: TGTGCCAGCAGCGAGGTGAAGGGAACACCCCTCCACTTT; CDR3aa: CASSEVKGTPLHF
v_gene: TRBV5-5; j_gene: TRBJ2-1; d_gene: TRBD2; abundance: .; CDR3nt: TGTGCCAGCAGCTTGGCCGGGGGAGGGTGGAATGAGCAGTTCTTC; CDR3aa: CASSLAGGGWNEQFF
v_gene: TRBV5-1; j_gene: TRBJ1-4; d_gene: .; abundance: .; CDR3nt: TGCGCCAGCAGCTTGGAGAGACATGAAAAACTGTTTTTT; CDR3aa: CASSLERHEKLFF
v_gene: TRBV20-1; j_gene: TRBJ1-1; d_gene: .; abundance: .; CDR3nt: TGCAGTGCTAGAAATCCCGCTGAAGCTTTCTTT; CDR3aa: CSARNPAEAFF
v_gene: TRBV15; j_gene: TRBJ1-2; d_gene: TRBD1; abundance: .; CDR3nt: TGTGCCACCAGCACTAGGACAGGGGGCGGCTACACCTTC; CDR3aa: CATSTRTGGGYTF
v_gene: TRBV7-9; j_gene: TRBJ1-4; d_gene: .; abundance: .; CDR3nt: TGTGCCAGCAGCTTGGGTACCTCCAGGGAAAAACTGTTTTTT; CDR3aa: CASSLGTSREKLFF
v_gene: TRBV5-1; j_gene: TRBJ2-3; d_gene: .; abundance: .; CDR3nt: TGCGCCAGCAGCTTGGGCACAAGCACAGATACGCAGTATTTT; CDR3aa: CASSLGTSTDTQYF
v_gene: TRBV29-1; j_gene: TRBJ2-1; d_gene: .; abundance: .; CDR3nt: TGCAGCGTTGGCGCGTTTTACAACTACAATGAGCAGTTCTTC; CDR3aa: CSVGAFYNYNEQFF
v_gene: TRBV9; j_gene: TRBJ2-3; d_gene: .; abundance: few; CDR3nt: TGTGCCAGCAGCATCAGCGCGTCCCTCACAGATACGCAGTATTTT; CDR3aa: CASSISASLTDTQYF
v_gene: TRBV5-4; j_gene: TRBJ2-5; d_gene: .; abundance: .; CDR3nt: TGTGCCAGCAGCTCAGGACGTAGCGAGGGAGAGACCCAGTACTTC; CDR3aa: CASSSGRSEGETQYF
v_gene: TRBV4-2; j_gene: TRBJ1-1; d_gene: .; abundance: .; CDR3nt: TGTGCCAGCAGCCAAGACATCAAGAACACTGAAGCTTTCTTT; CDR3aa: CASSQDIKNTEAFF
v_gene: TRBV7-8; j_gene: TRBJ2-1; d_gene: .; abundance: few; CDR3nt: TGTGCCAGCAGCTCTAGATTTCAGGGTGAGGGATACAATGAGCAGTTCTTC; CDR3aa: CASSSRFQGEGYNEQFF
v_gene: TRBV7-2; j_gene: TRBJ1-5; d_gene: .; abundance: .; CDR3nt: TGTGCCAGCAGCCTTGACAGCAATCAGCCCCAGCATTTT; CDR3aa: CASSLDSNQPQHF
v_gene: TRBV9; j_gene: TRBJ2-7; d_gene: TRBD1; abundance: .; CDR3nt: TGTGCCAGCAGTGGGACAGGCGGCTACGAGCAGTACTTC; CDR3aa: CASSGTGGYEQYF
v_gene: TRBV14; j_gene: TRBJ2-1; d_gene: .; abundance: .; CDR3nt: TGTGCCAGCAGCCAAGGGGGGGAAACCCCCCAGTTCTTC; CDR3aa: CASSQGGETPQFF
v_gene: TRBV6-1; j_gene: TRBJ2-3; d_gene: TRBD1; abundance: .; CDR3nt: TGTGCCAGCAGGCCACAGGGGACAGATACGCAGTATTTT; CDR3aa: CASRPQGTDTQYF
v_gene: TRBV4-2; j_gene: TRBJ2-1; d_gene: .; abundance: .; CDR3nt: TGTGCCAGCAGCCAAGACTCCTTCAGGGAGCAGTTCTTC; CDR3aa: CASSQDSFREQFF
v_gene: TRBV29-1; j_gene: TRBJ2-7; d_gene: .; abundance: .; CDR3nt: TGCAGCGTTGAAGATCATACAGGGTACGAGCAGTACTTC; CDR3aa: CSVEDHTGYEQYF
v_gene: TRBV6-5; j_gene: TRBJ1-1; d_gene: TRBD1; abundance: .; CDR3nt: TGTGCCAGCAAGATCGGACAGGGGGCCCCTGAAGCTTTCTTT; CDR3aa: CASKIGQGAPEAFF
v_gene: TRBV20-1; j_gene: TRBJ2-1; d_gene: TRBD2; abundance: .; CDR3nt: TGCAGTGCTAGGGGGGGGAATGAGCAGTTCTTC; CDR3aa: CSARGGNEQFF
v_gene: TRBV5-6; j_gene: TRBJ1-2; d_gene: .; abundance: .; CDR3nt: TGTGCCAGCAGCTTGGTAGGGAACTATGGCTACACCTTC; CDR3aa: CASSLVGNYGYTF
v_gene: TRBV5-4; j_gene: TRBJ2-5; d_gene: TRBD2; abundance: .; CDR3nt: TGTGCCAGCAGCTTGGCGGGTAGCGGGGGCTTAGAGACCCAGTACTTC; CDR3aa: CASSLAGSGGLETQYF
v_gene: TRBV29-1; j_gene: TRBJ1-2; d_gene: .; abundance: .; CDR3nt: TGCAGCGTTAGACCCACGATTACACATAACTATGGCTACACCTTC; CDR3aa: CSVRPTITHNYGYTF
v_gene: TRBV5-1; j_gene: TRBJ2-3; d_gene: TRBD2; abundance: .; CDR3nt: TGCGCCAGCAGCTCAGGCCTAGCGGGGGGGCCGGATACGCAGTATTTT; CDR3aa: CASSSGLAGGPDTQYF
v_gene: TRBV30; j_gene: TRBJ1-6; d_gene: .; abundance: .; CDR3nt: TGTGCCTGGAGTTATCAGGGGTATTCACCCCTCCACTTT; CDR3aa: CAWSYQGYSPLHF
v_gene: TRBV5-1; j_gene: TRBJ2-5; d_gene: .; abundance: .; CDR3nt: TGCGCCAGCAGCGTACAAGAGACCCAGTACTTC; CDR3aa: CASSVQETQYF
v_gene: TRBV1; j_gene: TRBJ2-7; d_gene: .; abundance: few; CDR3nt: TGCACCAGCAGCCAAGACCGCCACGAGCAGTACTTC; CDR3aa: CTSSQDRHEQYF
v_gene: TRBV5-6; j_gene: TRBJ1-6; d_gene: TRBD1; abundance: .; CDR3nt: TGTGCCAGCAGCTTGCTCGGACAGGGTGGTTCACCCCTCCACTTT; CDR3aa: CASSLLGQGGSPLHF
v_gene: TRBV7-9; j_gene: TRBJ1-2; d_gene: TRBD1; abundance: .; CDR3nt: TGTGCCAGCAGCCCGGCGGGACAGTTCTATGGCTACACCTTC; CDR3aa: CASSPAGQFYGYTF
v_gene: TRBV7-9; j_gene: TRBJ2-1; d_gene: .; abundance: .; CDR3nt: TGTGCCAGCAGCTTCATACAGGGAAGAACGTTCTTC; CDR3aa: CASSFIQGRTFF
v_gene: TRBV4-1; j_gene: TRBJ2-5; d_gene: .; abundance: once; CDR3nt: TGCGCCAGCAGCCAAGATGGGAAGGCAGGGGAAGAGACCCAGTACTTC; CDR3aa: CASSQDGKAGEETQYF
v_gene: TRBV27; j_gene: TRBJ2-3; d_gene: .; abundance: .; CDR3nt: TGTGCCAGCAGTCCGCCGACACTCCATAGGGCAGATACGCAGTATTTT; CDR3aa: CASSPPTLHRADTQYF
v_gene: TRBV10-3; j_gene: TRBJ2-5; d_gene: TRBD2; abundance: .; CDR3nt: TGTGCCATCAGTGAAGGCTTAGCGGGGTTTGAGACCCAGTACTTC; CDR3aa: CAISEGLAGFETQYF
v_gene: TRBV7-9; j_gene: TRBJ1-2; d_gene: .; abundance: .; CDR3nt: TGTGCCAGCAGTCGACTTGGTCAGGGCGTCTATGGCTACACCTTC; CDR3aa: CASSRLGQGVYGYTF